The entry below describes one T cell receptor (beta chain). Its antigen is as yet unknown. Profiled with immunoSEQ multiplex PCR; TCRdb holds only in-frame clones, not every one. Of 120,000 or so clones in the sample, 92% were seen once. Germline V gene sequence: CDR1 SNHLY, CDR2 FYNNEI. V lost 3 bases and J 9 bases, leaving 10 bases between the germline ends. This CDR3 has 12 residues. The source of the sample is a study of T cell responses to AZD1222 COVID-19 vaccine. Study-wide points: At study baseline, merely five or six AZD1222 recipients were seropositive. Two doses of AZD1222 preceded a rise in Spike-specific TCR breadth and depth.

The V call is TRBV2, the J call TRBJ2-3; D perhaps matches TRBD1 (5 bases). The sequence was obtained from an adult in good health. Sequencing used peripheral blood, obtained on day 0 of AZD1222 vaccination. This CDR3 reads CASSDLTGTQYF. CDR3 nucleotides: TGTGCCAGCAGTGACCTAACAGGCACGCAGTATTTT.